This T cell receptor beta chain was sequenced during a study of blood T cell repertoires in COVID-19. Study information: T cells, B-cell-depleted T cells, or PBMCs supplied cDNA or gDNA.

Data came from immunoSEQ multiplex PCR; TCRdb stores just in-frame clones and leaves some out. The table shows 35,000 to 50,000 clones, with 80% to 90% occurring only once. This CDR3 has 18 amino acids. Germline V gene lookup returns CDR1 LNHDA and CDR2 SQIVND (reference sequence). V was shortened by 5 bases and J by 0 bases, with 20 bases between the two germline ends. The sequenced sample was peripheral blood. This clonotype was sampled from a woman aged 40 to 50 with acute or convalescent COVID-19. The rearrangement joins TRBV19 to TRBJ1-5; D gene unclear. The CDR3 nucleotides read TGTGCCAGTAGTCGTAGGGTGGGGAGTTATTATAGCAATCAGCCCCAGCATTTT. Its translation: CASSRRVGSYYSNQPQHF.